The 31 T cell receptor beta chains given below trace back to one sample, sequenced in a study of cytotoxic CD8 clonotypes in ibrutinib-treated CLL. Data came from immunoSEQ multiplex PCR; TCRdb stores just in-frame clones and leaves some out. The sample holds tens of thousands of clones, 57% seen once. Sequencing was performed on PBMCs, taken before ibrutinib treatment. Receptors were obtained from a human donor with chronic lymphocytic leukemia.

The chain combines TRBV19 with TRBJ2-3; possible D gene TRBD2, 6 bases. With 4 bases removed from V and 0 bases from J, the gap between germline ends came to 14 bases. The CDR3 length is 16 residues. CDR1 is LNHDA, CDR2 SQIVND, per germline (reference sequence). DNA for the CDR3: TGTGCCAGTAGTACCTCTACCGGGACTAGCACAGATACGCAGTATTTT. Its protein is CASSTSTGTSTDTQYF.

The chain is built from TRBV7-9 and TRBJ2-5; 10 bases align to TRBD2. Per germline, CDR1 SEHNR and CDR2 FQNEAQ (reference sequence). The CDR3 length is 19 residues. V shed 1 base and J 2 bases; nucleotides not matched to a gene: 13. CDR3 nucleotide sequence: TGTGCCAGCAGCTTAGTTGGGCTAGCGGGGGCATACTATCAAGAGACCCAGTACTTC. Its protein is CASSLVGLAGAYYQETQYF.

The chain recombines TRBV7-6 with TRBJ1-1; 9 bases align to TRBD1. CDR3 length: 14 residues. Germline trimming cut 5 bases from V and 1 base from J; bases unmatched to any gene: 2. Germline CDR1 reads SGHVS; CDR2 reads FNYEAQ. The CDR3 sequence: CASSRGQGNTEAFF. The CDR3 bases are TGTGCCAGCAGCCGGGGACAGGGGAACACTGAAGCTTTCTTT.

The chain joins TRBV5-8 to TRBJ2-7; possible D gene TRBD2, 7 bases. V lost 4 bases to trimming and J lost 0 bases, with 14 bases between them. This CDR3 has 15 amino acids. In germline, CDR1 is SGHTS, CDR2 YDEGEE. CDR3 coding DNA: TGTGCCAGCAGCCAGGGGACTATATCCTCCTACGAGCAGTACTTC. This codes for CASSQGTISSYEQYF.

The CDR3 spells CASSLSRGSNQPQHF. The CDR3 bases are TGTGCCAGCAGTTTGAGCAGGGGGAGCAATCAGCCCCAGCATTTT. The chain recombines TRBV27 with TRBJ1-5, with 7 bases that match TRBD1. This CDR3 is 15 amino acids long. Germline V gene lookup returns CDR1 MNHEY and CDR2 SMNVEV (reference sequence). Unmatched junction bases numbered 3, after V lost 3 bases and J lost 1 base.

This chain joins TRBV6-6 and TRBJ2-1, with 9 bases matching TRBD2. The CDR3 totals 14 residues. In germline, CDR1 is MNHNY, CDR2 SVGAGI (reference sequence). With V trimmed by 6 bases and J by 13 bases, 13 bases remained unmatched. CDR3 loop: CASRPPVAGGPQFF. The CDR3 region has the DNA TGTGCCAGCAGACCCCCCGTCGCGGGGGGGCCTCAGTTCTTC.

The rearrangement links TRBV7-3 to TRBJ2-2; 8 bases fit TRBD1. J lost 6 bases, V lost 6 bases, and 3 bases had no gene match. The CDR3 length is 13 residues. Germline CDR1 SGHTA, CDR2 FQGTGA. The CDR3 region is CASRAGGAGELFF. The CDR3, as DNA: TGTGCCAGCAGGGCAGGGGGCGCCGGGGAGCTGTTTTTT.

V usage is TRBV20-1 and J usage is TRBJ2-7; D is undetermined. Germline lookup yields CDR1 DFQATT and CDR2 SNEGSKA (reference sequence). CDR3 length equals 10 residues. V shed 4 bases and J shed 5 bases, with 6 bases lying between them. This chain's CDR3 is CSAKRDEQYF. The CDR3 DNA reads TGCAGTGCTAAAAGAGACGAGCAGTACTTC.

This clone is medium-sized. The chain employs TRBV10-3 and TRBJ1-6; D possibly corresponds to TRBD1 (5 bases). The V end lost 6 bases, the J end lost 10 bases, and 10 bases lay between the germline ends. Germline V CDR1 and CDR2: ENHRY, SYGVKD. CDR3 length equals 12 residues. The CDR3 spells CAIRGRGSPLHF. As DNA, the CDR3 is TGTGCCATCAGGGGACGTGGGTCACCCCTCCACTTT.

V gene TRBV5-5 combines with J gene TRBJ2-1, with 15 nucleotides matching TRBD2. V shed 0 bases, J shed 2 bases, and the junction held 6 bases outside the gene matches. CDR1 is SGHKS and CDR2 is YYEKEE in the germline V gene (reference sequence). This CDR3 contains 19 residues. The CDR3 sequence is CASSLAGTSGGPAYNEQFF. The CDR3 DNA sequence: TGTGCCAGCAGCTTGGCCGGGACTAGCGGGGGGCCCGCCTACAATGAGCAGTTCTTC.

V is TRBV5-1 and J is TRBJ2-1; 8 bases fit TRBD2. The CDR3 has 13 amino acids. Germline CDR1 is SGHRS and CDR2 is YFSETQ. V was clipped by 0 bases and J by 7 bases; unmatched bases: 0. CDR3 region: CASSLGLANEQFF. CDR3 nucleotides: TGCGCCAGCAGCTTGGGACTAGCGAATGAGCAGTTCTTC.

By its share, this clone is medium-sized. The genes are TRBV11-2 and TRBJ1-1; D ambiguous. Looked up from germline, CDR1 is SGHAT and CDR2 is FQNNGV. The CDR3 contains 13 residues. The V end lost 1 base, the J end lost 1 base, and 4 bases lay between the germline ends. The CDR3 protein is CASSLGGNTEAFF. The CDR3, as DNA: TGTGCCAGCAGCTTAGGAGGGAACACTGAAGCTTTCTTT.

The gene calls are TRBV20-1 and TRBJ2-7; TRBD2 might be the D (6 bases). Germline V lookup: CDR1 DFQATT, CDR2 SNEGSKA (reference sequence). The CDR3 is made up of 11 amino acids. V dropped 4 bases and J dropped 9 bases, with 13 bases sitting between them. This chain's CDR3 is CSATFGDWQYF. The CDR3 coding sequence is TGCAGTGCTACCTTTGGGGACTGGCAGTACTTC.

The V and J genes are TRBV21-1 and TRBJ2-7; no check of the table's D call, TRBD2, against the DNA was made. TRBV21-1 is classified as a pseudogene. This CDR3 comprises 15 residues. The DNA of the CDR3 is TGTGCCAGCAGCAGAGGGGACGGGAGCTCCTACGAGCAGTACTTC. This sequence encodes CASSRGDGSSYEQYF.

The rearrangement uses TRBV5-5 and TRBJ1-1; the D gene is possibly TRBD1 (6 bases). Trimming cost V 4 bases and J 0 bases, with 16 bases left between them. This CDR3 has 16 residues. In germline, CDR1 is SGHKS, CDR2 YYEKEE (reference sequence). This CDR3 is CASSNPRRGLNTEAFF. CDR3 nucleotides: TGTGCCAGCAGCAACCCCCGCAGGGGCTTGAACACTGAAGCTTTCTTT.

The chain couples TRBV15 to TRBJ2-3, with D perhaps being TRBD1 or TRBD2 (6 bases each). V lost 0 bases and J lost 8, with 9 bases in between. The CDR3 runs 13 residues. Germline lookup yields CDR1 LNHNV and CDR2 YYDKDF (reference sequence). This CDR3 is CATSRDEGGTQYF. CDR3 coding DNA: TGTGCCACCAGCAGAGATGAGGGGGGTACGCAGTATTTT.

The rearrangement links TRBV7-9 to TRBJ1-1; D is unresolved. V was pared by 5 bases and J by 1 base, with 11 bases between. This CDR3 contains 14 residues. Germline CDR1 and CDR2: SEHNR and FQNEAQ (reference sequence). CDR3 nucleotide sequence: TGTGCCAGCAGCCCGATGGAGGGGAACACTGAAGCTTTCTTT. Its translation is CASSPMEGNTEAFF.

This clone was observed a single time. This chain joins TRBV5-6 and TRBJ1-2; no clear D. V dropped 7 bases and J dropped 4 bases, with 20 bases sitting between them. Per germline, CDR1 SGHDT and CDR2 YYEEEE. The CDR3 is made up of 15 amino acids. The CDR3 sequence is CASRVSSRKTYGYTF. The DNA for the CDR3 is TGTGCCAGCCGTGTTAGTAGTCGAAAGACCTATGGCTACACCTTC.

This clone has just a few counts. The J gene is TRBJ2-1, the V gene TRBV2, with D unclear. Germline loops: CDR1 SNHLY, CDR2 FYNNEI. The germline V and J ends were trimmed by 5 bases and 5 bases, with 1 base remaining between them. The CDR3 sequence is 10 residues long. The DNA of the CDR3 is TGTGCCAGCAGTAACAATGAGCAGTTCTTC. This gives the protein CASSNNEQFF.

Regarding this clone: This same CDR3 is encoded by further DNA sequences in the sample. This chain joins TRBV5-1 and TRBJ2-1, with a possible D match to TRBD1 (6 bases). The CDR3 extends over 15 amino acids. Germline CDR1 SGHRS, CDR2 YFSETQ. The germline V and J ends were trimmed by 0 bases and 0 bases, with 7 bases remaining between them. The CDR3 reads CASSLVRGSYNEQFF. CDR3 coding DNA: TGCGCCAGCAGCTTGGTCAGGGGCTCCTACAATGAGCAGTTCTTC.

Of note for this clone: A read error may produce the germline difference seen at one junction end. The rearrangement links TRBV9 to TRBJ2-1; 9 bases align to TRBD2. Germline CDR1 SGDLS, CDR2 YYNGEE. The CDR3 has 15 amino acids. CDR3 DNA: TGTGCCAGCACCGTAGGGGTAGCGGGAGCGGATGAGCAGTTCTTC. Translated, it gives CASTVGVAGADEQFF.

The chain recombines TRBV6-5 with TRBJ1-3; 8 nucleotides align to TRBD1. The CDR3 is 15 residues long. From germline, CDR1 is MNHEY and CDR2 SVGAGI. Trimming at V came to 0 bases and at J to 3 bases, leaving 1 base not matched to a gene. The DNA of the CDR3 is TGTGCCAGCAGTTACTCGGGGACAGGTGGAAACACCATATATTTT. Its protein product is CASSYSGTGGNTIYF.

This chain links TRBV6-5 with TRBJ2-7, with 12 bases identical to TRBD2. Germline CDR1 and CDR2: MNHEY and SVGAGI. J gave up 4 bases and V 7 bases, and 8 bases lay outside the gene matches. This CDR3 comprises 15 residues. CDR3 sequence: CASTPRLAGDYEQYF. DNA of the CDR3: TGTGCCAGCACCCCACGACTAGCGGGAGATTACGAGCAGTACTTC.

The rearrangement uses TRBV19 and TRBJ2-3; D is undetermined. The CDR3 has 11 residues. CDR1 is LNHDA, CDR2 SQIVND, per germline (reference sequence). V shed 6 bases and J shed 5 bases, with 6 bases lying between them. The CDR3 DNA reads TGTGCCAGTAGGAGTGGAGATACGCAGTATTTT. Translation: CASRSGDTQYF.

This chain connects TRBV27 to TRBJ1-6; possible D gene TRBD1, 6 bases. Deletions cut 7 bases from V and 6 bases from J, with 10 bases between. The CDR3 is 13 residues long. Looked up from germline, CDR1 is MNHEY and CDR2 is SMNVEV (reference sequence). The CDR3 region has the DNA TGTGCCAGCAAGCGGACAGCTAATTCACCCCTCCACTTT. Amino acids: CASKRTANSPLHF.

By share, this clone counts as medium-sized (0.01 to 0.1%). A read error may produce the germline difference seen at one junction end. CDR3 DNA: TGCGCCAGCAGCAAAGAAGGACGGGGCTCGGGCTGGGAGACCCAGTACTTC. Translation gives CASSKEGRGSGWETQYF. The J gene is TRBJ2-5, the V gene TRBV4-1; possibly TRBD1 or TRBD2 for D (5 bases each). Germline CDR1 is MGHRA and CDR2 is YSYEKL. The CDR3 consists of 17 residues.

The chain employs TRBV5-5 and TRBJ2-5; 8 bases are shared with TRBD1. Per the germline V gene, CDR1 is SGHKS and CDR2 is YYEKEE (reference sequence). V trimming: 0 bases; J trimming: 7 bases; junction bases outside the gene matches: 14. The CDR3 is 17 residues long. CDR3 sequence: CASSLESWTGITGTQYF. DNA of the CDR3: TGTGCCAGCAGCTTGGAGTCTTGGACAGGGATCACGGGGACCCAGTACTTC. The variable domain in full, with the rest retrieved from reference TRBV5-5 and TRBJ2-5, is DAGVTQSPTHLIKTRGQQVTLRCSPISGHKSVSWYQQVLGQGPQFIFQYYEKEERGRGNFPDRFSARQFPNYSSELNVNALLLGDSALYLCASSLESWTGITGTQYFGPGTRLLVL.

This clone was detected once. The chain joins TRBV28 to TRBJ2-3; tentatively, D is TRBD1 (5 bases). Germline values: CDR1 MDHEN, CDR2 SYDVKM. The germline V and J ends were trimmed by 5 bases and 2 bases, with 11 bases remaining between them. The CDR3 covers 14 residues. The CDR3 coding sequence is TGTGCCAGCAGTCCTCGGACAATCACAGATACGCAGTATTTT. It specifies CASSPRTITDTQYF.

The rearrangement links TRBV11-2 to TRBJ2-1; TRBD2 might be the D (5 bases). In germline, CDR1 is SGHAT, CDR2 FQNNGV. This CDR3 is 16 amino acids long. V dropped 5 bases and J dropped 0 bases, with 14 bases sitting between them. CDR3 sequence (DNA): TGTGCCAGCAGCACGATTTACCGGGGCTCCTACAATGAGCAGTTCTTC. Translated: CASSTIYRGSYNEQFF.

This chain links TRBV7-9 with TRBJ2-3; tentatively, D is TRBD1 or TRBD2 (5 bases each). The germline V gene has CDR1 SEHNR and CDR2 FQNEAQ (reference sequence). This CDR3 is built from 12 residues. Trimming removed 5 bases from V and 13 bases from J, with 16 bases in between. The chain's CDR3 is CASSIWDDGKYF. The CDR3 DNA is TGTGCCAGCAGCATATGGGACGACGGAAAGTATTTT.

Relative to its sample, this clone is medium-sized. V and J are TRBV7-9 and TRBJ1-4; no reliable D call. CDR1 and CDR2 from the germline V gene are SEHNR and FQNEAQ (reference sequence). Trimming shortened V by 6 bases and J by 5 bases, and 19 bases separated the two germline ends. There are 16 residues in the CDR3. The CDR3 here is CASRTVRPGENEKLFF. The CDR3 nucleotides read TGTGCCAGCAGAACAGTCCGCCCCGGGGAGAATGAAAAACTGTTTTTT.